The 2 T cell receptor beta chains presented below share a single source sample, sequenced in a study of T-cell reconstitution after alpha-beta-depleted transplantation in children (dated by TCRdb to the mid-2010s). The library was produced with PCR. The instrument was an Illumina HiSeq 2500. TCR libraries were prepared with molecular barcoding, using unique molecular identifiers to normalize TCRbeta repertoire quantification. TCRdb reprocessed the public reads (quality trimming at Q25 with fastp, clone calling with MiXCR) and kept in-frame beta chains. Every entry covers one CDR3 protein and lists the most common genes and DNA from its rows. Counted in this sample were hundreds of thousands of distinct CDR3 sequences; roughly 17% of them appeared once. The ten biggest clones cover over 0.95% of the sample. Material: PBMCs from the stem cell graft donor, obtained from the stem cell graft. These receptors were taken from a human donor who donated a stem cell graft to a child with acute myeloid leukemia.

This clonotype was seen more than once but under ten times. This chain connects TRBV4-3 to TRBJ1-2; D not certain. The germline V and J ends were trimmed by 0 bases and 8 bases, with 13 bases remaining between them. CDR3 length equals 14 residues. Germline lookup yields CDR1 LGHNA and CDR2 YSLEER. The chain's CDR3 is CASSQENWQGGYTF. The CDR3 DNA reads as TGCGCCAGCAGCCAAGAAAATTGGCAAGGCGGCTACACCTTC.

J is TRBJ1-2 and V is TRBV3-1; D unresolved. Germline V gives CDR1 LGHDT, CDR2 YNNKEL (reference sequence). Deletions cut 1 base from V and 4 bases from J, with 7 bases between. The CDR3 consists of 13 residues. The CDR3 is CASSQGDFYGYTF. CDR3 bases: TGTGCCAGCAGCCAAGGGGATTTCTATGGCTACACCTTC.